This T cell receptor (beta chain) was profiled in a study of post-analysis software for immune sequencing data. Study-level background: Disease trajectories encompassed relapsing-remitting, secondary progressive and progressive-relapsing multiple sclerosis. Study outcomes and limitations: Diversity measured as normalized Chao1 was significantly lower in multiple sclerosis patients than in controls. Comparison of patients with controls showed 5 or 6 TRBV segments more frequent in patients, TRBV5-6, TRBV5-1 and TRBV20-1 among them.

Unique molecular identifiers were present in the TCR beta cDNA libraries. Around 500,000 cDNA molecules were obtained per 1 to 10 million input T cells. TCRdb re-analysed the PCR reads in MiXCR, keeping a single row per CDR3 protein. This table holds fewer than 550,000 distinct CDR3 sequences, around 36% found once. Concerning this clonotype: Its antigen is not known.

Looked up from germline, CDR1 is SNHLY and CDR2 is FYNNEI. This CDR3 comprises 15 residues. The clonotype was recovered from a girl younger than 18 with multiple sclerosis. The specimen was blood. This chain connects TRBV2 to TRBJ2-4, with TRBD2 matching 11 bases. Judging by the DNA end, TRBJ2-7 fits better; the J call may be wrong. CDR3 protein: CASIFRLAGTYEQYF. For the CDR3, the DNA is TGTGCCAGCATTTTTCGACTAGCGGGGACCTACGAGCAGTACTTC.